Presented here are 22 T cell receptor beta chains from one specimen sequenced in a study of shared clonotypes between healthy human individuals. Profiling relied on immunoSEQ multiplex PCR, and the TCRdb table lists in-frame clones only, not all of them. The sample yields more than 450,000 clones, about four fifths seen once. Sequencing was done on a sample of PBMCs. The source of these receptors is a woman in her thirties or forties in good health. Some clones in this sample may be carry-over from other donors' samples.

The CDR3 DNA reads as TGTGCCAGTAGGTCGGGTGGGAGGGCCTCCGGGGAGCTGTTTTTT. Translating gives CASRSGGRASGELFF. The chain uses TRBV19 and TRBJ2-2, with TRBD2 matching 7 bases. V gave up 6 bases and J gave up 6 bases; unmatched junction bases: 10. Per the germline V gene, CDR1 is LNHDA and CDR2 is SQIVND (reference sequence). The CDR3 is 15 amino acids. Full variable domain (missing parts from reference TRBV19 and TRBJ2-2): DGGITQSPKYLFRKEGQNVTLSCEQNLNHDAMYWYRQDPGQGLRLIYYSQIVNDFQKGDIAEGYSVSREKKESFPLTVTSAQKNPTAFYLCASRSGGRASGELFFGEGSRLTVL.

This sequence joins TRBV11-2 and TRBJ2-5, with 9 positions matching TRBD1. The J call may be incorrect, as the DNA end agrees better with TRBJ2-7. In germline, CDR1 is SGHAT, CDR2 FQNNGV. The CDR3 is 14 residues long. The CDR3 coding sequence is TGTGCCAGCAGCCCCGGGACAGGGCGTTCCGAGCAGTACTTC. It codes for CASSPGTGRSEQYF.

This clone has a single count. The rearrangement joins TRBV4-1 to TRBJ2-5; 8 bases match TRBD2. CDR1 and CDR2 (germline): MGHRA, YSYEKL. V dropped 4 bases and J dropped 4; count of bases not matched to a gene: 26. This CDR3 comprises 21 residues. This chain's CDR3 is CASSPQVLFSGTRPAGETQYF. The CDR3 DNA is TGCGCCAGCAGCCCACAAGTTCTCTTTAGCGGGACCCGACCGGCTGGAGAGACCCAGTACTTC.

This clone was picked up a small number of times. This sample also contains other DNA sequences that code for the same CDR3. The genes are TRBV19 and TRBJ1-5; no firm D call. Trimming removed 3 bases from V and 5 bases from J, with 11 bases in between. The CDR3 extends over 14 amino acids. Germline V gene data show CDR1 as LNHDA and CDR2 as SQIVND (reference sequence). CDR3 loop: CASSILGSDQPQHF. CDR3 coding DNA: TGTGCCAGTAGTATCTTAGGGAGTGATCAGCCCCAGCATTTT.

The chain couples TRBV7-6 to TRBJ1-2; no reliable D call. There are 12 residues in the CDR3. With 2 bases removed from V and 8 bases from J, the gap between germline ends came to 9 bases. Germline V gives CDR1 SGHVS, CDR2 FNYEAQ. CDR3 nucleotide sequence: TGTGCCAGCAGCTTAATCGGTGAAGGCTACACCTTC. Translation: CASSLIGEGYTF.

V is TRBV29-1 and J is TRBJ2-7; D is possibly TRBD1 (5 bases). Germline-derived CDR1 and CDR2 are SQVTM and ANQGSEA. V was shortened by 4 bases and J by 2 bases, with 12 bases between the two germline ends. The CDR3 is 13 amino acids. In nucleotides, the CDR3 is TGCAGCGTTGGGACCCAGGGTCCCTACGAGCAGTACTTC. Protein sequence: CSVGTQGPYEQYF.

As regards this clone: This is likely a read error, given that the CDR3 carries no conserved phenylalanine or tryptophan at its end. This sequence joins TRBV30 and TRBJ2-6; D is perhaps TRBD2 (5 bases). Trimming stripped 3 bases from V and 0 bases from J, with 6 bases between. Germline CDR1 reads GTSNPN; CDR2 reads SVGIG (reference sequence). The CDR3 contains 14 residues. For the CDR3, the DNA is TGTGCCTGGAGCCGGGACTCTGGGGCCAACGTCCTGACTTCC. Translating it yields CAWSRDSGANVLTS.

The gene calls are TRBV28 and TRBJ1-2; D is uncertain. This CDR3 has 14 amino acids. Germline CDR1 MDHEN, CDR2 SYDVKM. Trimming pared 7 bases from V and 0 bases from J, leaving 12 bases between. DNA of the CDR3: TGTGCCAGCATTCCCCCCGCCGCTAACTATGGCTACACCTTC. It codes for CASIPPAANYGYTF.

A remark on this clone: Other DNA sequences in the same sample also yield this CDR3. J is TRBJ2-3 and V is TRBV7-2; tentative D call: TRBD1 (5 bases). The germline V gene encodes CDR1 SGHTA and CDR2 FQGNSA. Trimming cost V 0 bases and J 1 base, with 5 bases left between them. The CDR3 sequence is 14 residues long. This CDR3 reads CASSLARGTDTQYF. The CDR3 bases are TGTGCCAGCAGCTTAGCCAGGGGCACAGATACGCAGTATTTT.

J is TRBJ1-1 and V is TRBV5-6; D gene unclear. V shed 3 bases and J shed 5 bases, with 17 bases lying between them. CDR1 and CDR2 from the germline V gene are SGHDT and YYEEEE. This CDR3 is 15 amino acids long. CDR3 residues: CASSSPPPGGTEAFF. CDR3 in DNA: TGTGCCAGCAGCTCCCCACCACCGGGAGGGACTGAAGCTTTCTTT. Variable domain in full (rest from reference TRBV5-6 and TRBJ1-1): DAGVTQSPTHLIKTRGQQVTLRCSPKSGHDTVSWYQQALGQGPQFIFQYYEEEERQRGNFPDRFSGHQFPNYSSELNVNALLLGDSALYLCASSSPPPGGTEAFFGQGTRLTVV.

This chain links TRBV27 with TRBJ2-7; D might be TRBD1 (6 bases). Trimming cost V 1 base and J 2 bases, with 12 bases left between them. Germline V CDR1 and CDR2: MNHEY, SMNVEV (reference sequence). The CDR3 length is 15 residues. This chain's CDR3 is CASSLWGQGPYEQYF. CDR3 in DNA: TGTGCCAGCAGTTTATGGGGACAAGGCCCCTACGAGCAGTACTTC.

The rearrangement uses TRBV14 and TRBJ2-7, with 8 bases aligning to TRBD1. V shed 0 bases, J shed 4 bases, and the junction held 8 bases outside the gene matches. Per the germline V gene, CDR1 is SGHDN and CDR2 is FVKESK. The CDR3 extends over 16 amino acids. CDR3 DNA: TGTGCCAGCAGCCAAGATTGGGCAGGGGGCCCTTACGAGCAGTACTTC. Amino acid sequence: CASSQDWAGGPYEQYF.

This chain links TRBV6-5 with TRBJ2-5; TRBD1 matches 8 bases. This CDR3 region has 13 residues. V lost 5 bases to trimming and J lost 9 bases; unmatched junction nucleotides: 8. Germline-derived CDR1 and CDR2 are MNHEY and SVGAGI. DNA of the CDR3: TGTGCCAGCAGTGTGACAGGGGCCGGGGCCCAGTACTTC. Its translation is CASSVTGAGAQYF.

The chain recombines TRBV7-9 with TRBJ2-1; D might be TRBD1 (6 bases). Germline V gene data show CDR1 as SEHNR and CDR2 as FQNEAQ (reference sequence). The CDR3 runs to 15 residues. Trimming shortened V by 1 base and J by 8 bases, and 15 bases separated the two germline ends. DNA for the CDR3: TGTGCCAGCAGCTTAGATAGGGTAGGGGGACATGAGCAGTTCTTC. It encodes CASSLDRVGGHEQFF. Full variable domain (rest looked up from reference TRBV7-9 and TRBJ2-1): DTGVSQNPRHKITKRGQNVTFRCDPISEHNRLYWYRQTLGQGPEFLTYFQNEAQLEKSRLLSDRFSAERPKGSFSTLEIQRTEQGDSAMYLCASSLDRVGGHEQFFGPGTRLTVL.

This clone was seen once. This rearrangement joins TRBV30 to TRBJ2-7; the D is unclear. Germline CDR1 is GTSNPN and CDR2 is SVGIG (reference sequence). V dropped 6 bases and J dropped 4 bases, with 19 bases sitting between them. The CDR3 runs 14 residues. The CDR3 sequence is CACDPDGRNYEQYF. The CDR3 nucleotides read TGTGCCTGCGACCCGGACGGGCGGAATTACGAGCAGTACTTC.

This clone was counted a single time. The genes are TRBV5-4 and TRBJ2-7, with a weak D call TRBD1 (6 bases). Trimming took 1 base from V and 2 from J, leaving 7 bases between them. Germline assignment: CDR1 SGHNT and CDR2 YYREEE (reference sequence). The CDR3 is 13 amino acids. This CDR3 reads CASSLQGPYEQYF. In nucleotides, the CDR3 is TGTGCCAGCAGCTTGCAGGGGCCCTACGAGCAGTACTTC.

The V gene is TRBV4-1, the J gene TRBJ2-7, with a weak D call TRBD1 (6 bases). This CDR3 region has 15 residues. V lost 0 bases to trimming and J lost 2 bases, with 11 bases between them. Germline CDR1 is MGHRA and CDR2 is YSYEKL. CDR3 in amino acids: CASSQDRQGTYEQYF. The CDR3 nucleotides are TGCGCCAGCAGCCAAGATCGGCAGGGGACCTACGAGCAGTACTTC.

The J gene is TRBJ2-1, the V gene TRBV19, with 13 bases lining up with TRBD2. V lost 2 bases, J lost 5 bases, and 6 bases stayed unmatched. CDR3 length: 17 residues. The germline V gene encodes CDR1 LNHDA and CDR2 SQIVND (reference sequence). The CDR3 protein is CASSIYQGLAGHNEQFF. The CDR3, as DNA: TGTGCCAGTAGTATATATCAGGGACTAGCGGGACACAATGAGCAGTTCTTC.

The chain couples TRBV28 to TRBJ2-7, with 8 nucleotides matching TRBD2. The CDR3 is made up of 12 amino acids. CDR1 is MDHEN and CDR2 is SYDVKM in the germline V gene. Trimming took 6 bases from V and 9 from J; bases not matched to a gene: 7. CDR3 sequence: CASRPAGVVQYF. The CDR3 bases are TGTGCCAGCAGGCCAGCGGGGGTAGTGCAGTACTTC.

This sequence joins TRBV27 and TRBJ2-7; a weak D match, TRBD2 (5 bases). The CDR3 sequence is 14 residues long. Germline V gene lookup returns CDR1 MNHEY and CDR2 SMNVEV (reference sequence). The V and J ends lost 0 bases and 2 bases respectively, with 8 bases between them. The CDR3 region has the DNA TGTGCCAGCAGTTTATCCCGGGGTACCTACGAGCAGTACTTC. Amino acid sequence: CASSLSRGTYEQYF.

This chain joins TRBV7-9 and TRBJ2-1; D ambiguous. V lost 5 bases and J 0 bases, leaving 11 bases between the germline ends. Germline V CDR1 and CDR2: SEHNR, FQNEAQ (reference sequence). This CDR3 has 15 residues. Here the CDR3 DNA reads TGTGCCAGCAGCCGTTCACCAAGCTCCTACAATGAGCAGTTCTTC. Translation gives CASSRSPSSYNEQFF.

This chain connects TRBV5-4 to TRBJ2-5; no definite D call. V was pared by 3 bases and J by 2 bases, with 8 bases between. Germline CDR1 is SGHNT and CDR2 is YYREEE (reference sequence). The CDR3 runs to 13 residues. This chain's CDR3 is CASSSDRQETQYF. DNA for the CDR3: TGTGCCAGCAGCTCCGACCGTCAAGAGACCCAGTACTTC.